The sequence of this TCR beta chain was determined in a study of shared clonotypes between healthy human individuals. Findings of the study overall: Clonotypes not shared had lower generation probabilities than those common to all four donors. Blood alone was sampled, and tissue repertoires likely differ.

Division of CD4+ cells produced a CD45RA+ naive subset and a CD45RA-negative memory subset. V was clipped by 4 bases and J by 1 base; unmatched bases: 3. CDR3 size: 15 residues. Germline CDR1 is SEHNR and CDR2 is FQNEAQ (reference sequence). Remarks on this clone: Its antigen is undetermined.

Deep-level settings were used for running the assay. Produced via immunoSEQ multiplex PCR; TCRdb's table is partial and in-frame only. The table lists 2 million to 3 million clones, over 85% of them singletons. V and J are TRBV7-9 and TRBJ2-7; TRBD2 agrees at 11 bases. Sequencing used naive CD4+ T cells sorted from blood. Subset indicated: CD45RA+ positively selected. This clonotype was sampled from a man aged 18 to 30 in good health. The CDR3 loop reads CASSSTSGASYEQYF. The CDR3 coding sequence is TGTGCCAGCAGCTCGACTAGCGGGGCGTCCTACGAGCAGTACTTC.